These 18 T cell receptor beta chains were all obtained from the same sample, sequenced in a study of PD-L1 blockade in urothelial cancer. Sequencing was performed with immunoSEQ multiplex PCR; in TCRdb, only in-frame clones are kept and a portion is missing. The sample lists over 14,000 clones, around 89% occurring once. The specimen was PBMCs, collected around atezolizumab (anti-PD-L1) treatment. The source of these receptors is a man between 65 and 85 years old with urothelial cancer.

This clone came up once. This chain links TRBV5-6 with TRBJ1-2; tentative D call: TRBD1 (5 bases). V lost 4 bases to trimming and J lost 5 bases, with 15 bases between them. The CDR3 runs 14 residues. In germline, CDR1 is SGHDT, CDR2 YYEEEE. This CDR3 reads CASSAPPTEYGYTF. CDR3 coding DNA: TGTGCCAGCAGCGCGCCGCCGACAGAATATGGCTACACCTTC. Full variable domain (remainder filled in from reference TRBV5-6 and TRBJ1-2): DAGVTQSPTHLIKTRGQQVTLRCSPKSGHDTVSWYQQALGQGPQFIFQYYEEEERQRGNFPDRFSGHQFPNYSSELNVNALLLGDSALYLCASSAPPTEYGYTFGSGTRLTVV.

The rearrangement links TRBV5-4 to TRBJ2-1; 12 positions agree with TRBD2. The V gene's germline CDR1 is SGHNT and CDR2 YYREEE (reference sequence). With V trimmed by 0 bases and J by 2 bases, 0 bases remained unmatched. The CDR3 is 16 residues long. CDR3 in DNA: TGTGCCAGCAGCTTGGGGACTAGCGGGGCCTACAATGAGCAGTTCTTC. Translation: CASSLGTSGAYNEQFF. The full variable domain, in which reference TRBV5-4 and TRBJ2-1 provide the parts outside the CDR3, is ETGVTQSPTHLIKTRGQQVTLRCSSQSGHNTVSWYQQALGQGPQFIFQYYREEENGRGNFPPRFSGLQFPNYSSELNVNALELDDSALYLCASSLGTSGAYNEQFFGPGTRLTVL.

The chain is built from TRBV7-2 and TRBJ2-5; weak D call: TRBD2 (5 bases). Per germline, CDR1 SGHTA and CDR2 FQGNSA. V shed 5 bases and J shed 2 bases, with 15 bases lying between them. The CDR3 sequence is 15 residues long. CDR3 DNA: TGTGCCAGCAGCCCCGGTTGGCGGACTCAAGAGACCCAGTACTTC. Translating it yields CASSPGWRTQETQYF. Looking up the rest from reference TRBV7-2 and TRBJ2-5 gives the full variable domain: GAGVSQSPSNKVTEKGKDVELRCDPISGHTALYWYRQSLGQGLEFLIYFQGNSAPDKSGLPSDRFSAERTGGSVSTLTIQRTQQEDSAVYLCASSPGWRTQETQYFGPGTRLLVL.

The CDR3 DNA follows: TGTGCCAGCAGCCAAGATTTAGGACAGGGGGTTACGCAGTATTTT. Its translation: CASSQDLGQGVTQYF. The gene calls are TRBV14 and TRBJ2-3; 10 bases agree with TRBD1. There are 15 residues in the CDR3. Germline V lookup: CDR1 SGHDN, CDR2 FVKESK. The trim removed 0 bases at V and 8 bases at J, leaving 5 bases unmatched.

The rearrangement uses TRBV6-5 and TRBJ1-1; D perhaps matches TRBD1 (6 bases). Germline assignment: CDR1 MNHEY and CDR2 SVGAGI. The CDR3 sequence is 15 residues long. Deletions cut 6 bases from V and 6 bases from J, with 20 bases between. CDR3: CASSMFGPGDAEAFF. The CDR3 DNA sequence: TGTGCCAGCAGCATGTTTGGGCCAGGGGACGCTGAAGCTTTCTTT.

This chain links TRBV7-2 with TRBJ2-5, with 8 bases aligning to TRBD2. Germline CDR1 SGHTA, CDR2 FQGNSA. The ends lost 5 bases at V and 4 bases at J; junction bases unmatched: 15. The CDR3 covers 17 residues. The CDR3 region is CASSPREGGAMGETQYF. CDR3 in DNA: TGTGCCAGCAGCCCCCGGGAGGGCGGGGCTATGGGAGAGACCCAGTACTTC.

This sequence joins TRBV5-1 and TRBJ1-4, with TRBD1 identical over 11 bases. CDR1 SGHRS and CDR2 YFSETQ come from the germline V gene. With V trimmed by 5 bases and J by 4 bases, 19 bases remained unmatched. This CDR3 comprises 20 residues. DNA for the CDR3: TGCGCCAGCAGAAGGGGGGGGAAAGGACAGGGGGCGCGGGATAATGAAAAACTGTTTTTT. The encoded protein is CASRRGGKGQGARDNEKLFF.

The gene calls are TRBV5-1 and TRBJ1-1; no clear D. CDR3 size: 13 residues. Trimming pared 5 bases from V and 2 bases from J, leaving 10 bases between. Germline loops: CDR1 SGHRS, CDR2 YFSETQ. The CDR3 spells CASRGQENTEAFF. The CDR3 DNA is TGCGCCAGCAGGGGCCAGGAAAACACTGAAGCTTTCTTT.

This CDR3 reads CASSPGNPSNQPQHF. The CDR3 region has the DNA TGCGCCAGCAGCCCAGGGAACCCGAGCAATCAGCCCCAGCATTTT. The gene calls are TRBV5-1 and TRBJ1-5; a possible D gene is TRBD1 (5 bases). V was trimmed by 4 bases and J by 1 base, leaving 12 bases between them. Germline values: CDR1 SGHRS, CDR2 YFSETQ. CDR3 length: 15 residues. Together with reference TRBV5-1 and TRBJ1-5, the CDR3 gives the full variable domain: KAGVTQTPRYLIKTRGQQVTLSCSPISGHRSVSWYQQTPGQGLQFLFEYFSETQRNKGNFPGRFSGRQFSNSRSEMNVSTLELGDSALYLCASSPGNPSNQPQHFGDGTRLSIL.

The chain links TRBV5-6 to TRBJ2-2; TRBD2 matches at 12 bases. Germline CDR1 is SGHDT and CDR2 is YYEEEE. The CDR3 covers 15 residues. Trimming took 9 bases from V and 2 from J; bases not matched to a gene: 5. DNA of the CDR3: TGTGCCACCCAGGGACTAGCGGGTAACACCGGGGAGCTGTTTTTT. Translated, it gives CATQGLAGNTGELFF.

The V and J genes are TRBV27 and TRBJ2-7; 10 bases fit TRBD2. The CDR3 is 15 amino acids. The V gene's germline CDR1 is MNHEY and CDR2 SMNVEV (reference sequence). The V gene end was trimmed by 5 bases and the J gene end by 4 bases; junction bases not matched to a gene: 8. This CDR3 is CASSTSSGGMYEQYF. The CDR3 region has the DNA TGTGCCAGCAGTACATCTAGCGGGGGTATGTACGAGCAGTACTTC.

The gene calls are TRBV6-1 and TRBJ2-3; TRBD2 matches at 8 bases. CDR1 and CDR2 from the germline V gene are MNHNS and SASEGT. V was pared by 5 bases and J by 0 bases, with 4 bases of the junction left unmatched. This CDR3 has 15 residues. The CDR3 is CASSLSGVSTDTQYF. CDR3 nucleotide sequence: TGTGCCAGCAGTCTTAGCGGGGTTAGCACAGATACGCAGTATTTT.

This clone was observed once. The chain carries TRBV25-1 and TRBJ1-2, with no clear D. From germline, CDR1 is MGHDK and CDR2 SYGVNS. V was trimmed by 1 base and J by 7 bases, leaving 13 bases between them. The CDR3 loop spans 14 amino acids. The CDR3 DNA follows: TGTGCCAGCAGTGAATGGGAGGGCCTAGGTGGCTACACCTTC. Encoded protein: CASSEWEGLGGYTF.

This chain uses TRBV6-1 with TRBJ2-1; 8 bases map to TRBD2. CDR3 length: 15 residues. Germline trimming cut 7 bases from V and 7 bases from J; bases unmatched to any gene: 12. Germline V gene lookup returns CDR1 MNHNS and CDR2 SASEGT. This CDR3 reads CASNFWRGEGNEQFF. CDR3 coding DNA: TGTGCCAGCAATTTCTGGCGGGGGGAGGGGAATGAGCAGTTCTTC.

The chain has TRBV29-1 and TRBJ2-3; D unresolved. V was shortened by 6 bases and J by 5 bases, with 9 bases between the two germline ends. The CDR3 loop spans 11 amino acids. Germline CDR1 and CDR2: SQVTM and ANQGSEA. CDR3 nucleotides: TGCAGCGTGTTCGGAGTAGATACGCAGTATTTT. It codes for CSVFGVDTQYF.

The chain is built from TRBV6-5 and TRBJ2-7; D is perhaps TRBD2 (7 bases). V lost 0 bases and J 7 bases, leaving 19 bases between the germline ends. Germline V gene sequence: CDR1 MNHEY, CDR2 SVGAGI. CDR3 length equals 16 residues. CDR3 DNA: TGTGCCAGCAGTTACTCCCCGGGGGGCCACCGGGGGGAGCAGTACTTC. Amino acid sequence: CASSYSPGGHRGEQYF.

CDR3 in DNA: TGCGCCAGCAGCTCTCAGGCCCAGTTCACTGAAGCTTTCTTT. Translating it yields CASSSQAQFTEAFF. The genes are TRBV5-1 and TRBJ1-1; D gene unclear. Germline V gene lookup returns CDR1 SGHRS and CDR2 YFSETQ. The V and J ends lost 3 bases and 4 bases respectively, with 13 bases between them. The CDR3 has 14 residues.

The CDR3 is CAISDTGTGNLHEQYF. In DNA, the CDR3 is TGTGCCATCAGTGACACAGGGACGGGAAACCTGCACGAGCAGTACTTC. The V and J genes are TRBV10-3 and TRBJ2-7, with D tentatively TRBD1 (6 bases). This CDR3 contains 16 residues. V lost 3 bases to trimming and J lost 5 bases, with 20 bases between them. From germline, CDR1 is ENHRY and CDR2 SYGVKD.